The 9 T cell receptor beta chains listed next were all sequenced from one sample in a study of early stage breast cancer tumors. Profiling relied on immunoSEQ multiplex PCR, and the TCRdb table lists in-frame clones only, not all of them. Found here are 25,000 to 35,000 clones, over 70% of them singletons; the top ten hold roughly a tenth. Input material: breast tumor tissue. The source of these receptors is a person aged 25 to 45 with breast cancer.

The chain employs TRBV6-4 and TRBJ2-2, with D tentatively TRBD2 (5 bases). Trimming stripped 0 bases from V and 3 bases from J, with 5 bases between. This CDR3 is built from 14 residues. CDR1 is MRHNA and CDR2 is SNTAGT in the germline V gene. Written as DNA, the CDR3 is TGTGCCAGCAGTGACTCACTAGACACCGGGGAGCTGTTTTTT. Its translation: CASSDSLDTGELFF.

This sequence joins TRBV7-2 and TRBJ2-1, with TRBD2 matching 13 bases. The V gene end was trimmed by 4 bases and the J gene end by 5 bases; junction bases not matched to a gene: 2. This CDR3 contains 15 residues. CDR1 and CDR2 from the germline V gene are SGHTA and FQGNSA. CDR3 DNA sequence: TGTGCCAGCAGCTGGACTAGCGGGAGAAACAATGAGCAGTTCTTC. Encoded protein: CASSWTSGRNNEQFF.

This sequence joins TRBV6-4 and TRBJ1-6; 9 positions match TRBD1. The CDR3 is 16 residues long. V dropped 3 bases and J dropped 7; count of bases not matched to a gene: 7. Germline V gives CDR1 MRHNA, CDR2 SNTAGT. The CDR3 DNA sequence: TGTGCCAGCAGTGAAAAGGTCGGACAGGGGAATTCACCCCTCCACTTT. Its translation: CASSEKVGQGNSPLHF.

CDR3: CSVGLGVSYEQYF. The CDR3 coding sequence is TGCAGCGTTGGACTGGGGGTATCCTACGAGCAGTACTTC. V usage is TRBV29-1 and J usage is TRBJ2-7, with D possibly called TRBD1 or TRBD2 (5 bases each). Germline CDR1 and CDR2: SQVTM and ANQGSEA. V was clipped by 4 bases and J by 1 base, with 11 bases between them. The CDR3 contains 13 residues.

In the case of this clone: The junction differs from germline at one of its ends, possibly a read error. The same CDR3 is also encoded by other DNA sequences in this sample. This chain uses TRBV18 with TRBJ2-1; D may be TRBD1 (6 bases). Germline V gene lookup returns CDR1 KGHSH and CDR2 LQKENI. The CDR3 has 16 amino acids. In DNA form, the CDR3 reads TGTGCCAGCTCGCCACAGGGTACCAGCTCCTACAATGAGCAGTTCTTC. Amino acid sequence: CASSPQGTSSYNEQFF.

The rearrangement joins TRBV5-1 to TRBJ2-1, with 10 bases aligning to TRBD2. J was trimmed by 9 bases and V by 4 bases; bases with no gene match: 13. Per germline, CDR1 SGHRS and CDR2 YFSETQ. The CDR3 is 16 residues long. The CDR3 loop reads CASSPGKSGGATEQFF. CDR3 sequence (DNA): TGCGCCAGCAGCCCGGGCAAAAGCGGGGGGGCCACTGAGCAGTTCTTC. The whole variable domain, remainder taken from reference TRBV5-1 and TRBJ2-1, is KAGVTQTPRYLIKTRGQQVTLSCSPISGHRSVSWYQQTPGQGLQFLFEYFSETQRNKGNFPGRFSGRQFSNSRSEMNVSTLELGDSALYLCASSPGKSGGATEQFFGPGTRLTVL.

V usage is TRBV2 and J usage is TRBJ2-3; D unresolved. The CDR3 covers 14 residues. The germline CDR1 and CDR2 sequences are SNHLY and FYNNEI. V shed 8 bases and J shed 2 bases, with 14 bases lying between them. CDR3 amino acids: CASSLGGYTDTQYF. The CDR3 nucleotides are TGTGCCAGCTCTCTCGGTGGGTACACAGATACGCAGTATTTT. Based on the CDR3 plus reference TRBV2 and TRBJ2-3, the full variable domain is EPEVTQTPSHQVTQMGQEVILRCVPISNHLYFYWYRQILGQKVEFLVSFYNNEISEKSEIFDDQFSVERPDGSNFTLKIRSTKLEDSAMYFCASSLGGYTDTQYFGPGTRLTVL.

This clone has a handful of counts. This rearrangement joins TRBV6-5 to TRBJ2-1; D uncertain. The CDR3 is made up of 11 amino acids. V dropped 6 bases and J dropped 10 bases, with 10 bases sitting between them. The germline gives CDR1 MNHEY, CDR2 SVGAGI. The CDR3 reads CASRTIREQFF. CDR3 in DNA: TGTGCCAGCAGAACTATTCGGGAGCAGTTCTTC.

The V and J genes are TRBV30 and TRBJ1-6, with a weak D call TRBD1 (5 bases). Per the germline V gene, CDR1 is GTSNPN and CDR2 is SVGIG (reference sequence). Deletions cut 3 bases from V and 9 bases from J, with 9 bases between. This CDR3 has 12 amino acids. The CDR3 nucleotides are TGTGCCTGGAGAGGGGCGCTTTCACCCCTCCACTTT. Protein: CAWRGALSPLHF.